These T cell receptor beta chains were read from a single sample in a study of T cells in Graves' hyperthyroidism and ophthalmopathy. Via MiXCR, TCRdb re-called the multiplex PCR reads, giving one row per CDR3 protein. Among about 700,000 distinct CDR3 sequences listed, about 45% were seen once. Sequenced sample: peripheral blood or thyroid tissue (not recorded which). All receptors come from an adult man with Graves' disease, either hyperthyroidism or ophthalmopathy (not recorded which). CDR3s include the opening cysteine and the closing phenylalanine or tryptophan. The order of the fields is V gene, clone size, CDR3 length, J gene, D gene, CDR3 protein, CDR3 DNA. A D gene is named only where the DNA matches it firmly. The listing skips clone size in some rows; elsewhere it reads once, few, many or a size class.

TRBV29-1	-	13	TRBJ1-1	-	CSGGAGRRTEAFF	TGCAGTGGAGGGGCAGGGAGGAGGACTGAAGCTTTCTTT
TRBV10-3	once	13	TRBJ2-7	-	CASRAGSYNEQYF	TGTGCCAGCAGGGCAGGCTCCTACAATGAGCAGTACTTC
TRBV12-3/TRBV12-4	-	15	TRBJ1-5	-	CASSLTGAINQPQHF	TGTGCCAGCAGTTTAACGGGGGCTATCAATCAGCCCCAGCATTTT
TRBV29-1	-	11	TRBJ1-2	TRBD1	CRTGGDYGYTF	TGCAGGACAGGGGGCGACTATGGCTACACCTTC
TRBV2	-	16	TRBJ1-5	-	CASSGPRGDSNQPQHF	TGTGCCAGCAGTGGACCTAGGGGGGATAGCAATCAGCCCCAGCATTTT
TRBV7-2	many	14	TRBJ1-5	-	CASSFGRSNQPQHF	TGTGCCAGCAGCTTTGGGAGGAGCAATCAGCCCCAGCATTTT
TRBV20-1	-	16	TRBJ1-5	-	CSASGVRGWINQPQHF	TGCAGTGCTAGTGGGGTTAGGGGGTGGATTAATCAGCCCCAGCATTTT
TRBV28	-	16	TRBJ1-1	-	CASSSPRGMGSTEAFF	TGTGCCAGCAGTTCCCCCCGGGGAATGGGAAGTACTGAAGCTTTCTTT
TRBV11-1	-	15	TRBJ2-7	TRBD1	CASSPTGSSYNEQYF	TGTGCCAGCAGCCCGACAGGGAGCTCCTACAATGAGCAGTACTTC
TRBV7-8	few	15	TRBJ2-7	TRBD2	CASSSGTSGIDEQYF	TGTGCCAGCAGCTCTGGGACTAGCGGGATCGACGAGCAGTACTTC
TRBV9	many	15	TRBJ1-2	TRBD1	CASSVGQRANYGYTF	TGTGCCAGCAGCGTGGGACAGCGAGCTAACTATGGCTACACCTTC
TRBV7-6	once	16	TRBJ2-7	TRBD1	CASSYGTGFGLYEQYF	TGTGCCAGCAGCTACGGGACAGGGTTTGGCCTCTACGAGCAGTACTTC
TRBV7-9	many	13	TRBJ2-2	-	CASSPANTGELFF	TGTGCCAGCAGCCCCGCGAACACCGGGGAGCTGTTTTTT
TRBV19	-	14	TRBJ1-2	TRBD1	CASSIRGGGAGYTF	TGTGCCAGTAGTATCCGGGGAGGGGGCGCTGGCTACACCTTC
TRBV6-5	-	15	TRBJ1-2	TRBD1	CASSLELRGAYGYTF	TGTGCCAGCAGTCTAGAGCTCAGGGGGGCCTATGGCTACACCTTC
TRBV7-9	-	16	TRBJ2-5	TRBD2	CASSPRTSGRQETQYF	TGTGCCAGCAGCCCCCGGACTAGCGGAAGGCAAGAGACCCAGTACTTC
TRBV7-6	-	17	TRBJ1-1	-	CASSQQIQGVMNTEAFF	TGTGCCAGCAGCCAACAAATACAGGGAGTGATGAACACTGAAGCTTTCTTT
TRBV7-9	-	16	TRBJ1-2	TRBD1	CASSSHDLQGAYGYTF	TGTGCCAGCAGCTCGCACGACCTACAGGGGGCCTATGGCTACACCTTC
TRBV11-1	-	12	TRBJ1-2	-	CASSRRGDGYTF	TGTGCCAGCAGCCGGCGGGGGGACGGCTACACCTTC
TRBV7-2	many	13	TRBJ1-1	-	CASSEWGNTEAFF	TGTGCCAGCAGCGAGTGGGGAAACACTGAAGCTTTCTTT
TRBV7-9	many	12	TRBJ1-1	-	CASSLMTAEAFF	TGTGCCAGCAGCTTGATGACAGCTGAAGCTTTCTTT
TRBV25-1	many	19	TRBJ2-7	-	CASSDQARSGRALSYEQYF	TGTGCCAGCAGTGATCAAGCCCGTAGCGGCCGGGCCCTCTCCTACGAGCAGTACTTC
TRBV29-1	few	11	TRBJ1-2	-	CSLVGGYGYTF	TGCAGCTTGGTGGGAGGCTATGGCTACACCTTC
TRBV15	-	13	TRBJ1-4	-	CATSRTGAEKLFF	TGTGCCACCAGCAGGACAGGTGCAGAAAAACTGTTTTTT
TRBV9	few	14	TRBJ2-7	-	CASSVEPGPYEQYF	TGTGCCAGCAGCGTCGAACCGGGACCCTACGAGCAGTACTTC
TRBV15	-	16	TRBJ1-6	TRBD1	CATSRAVGQGNSPLHF	TGTGCCACCAGCAGAGCGGTCGGACAGGGGAACTCACCCCTCCACTTT
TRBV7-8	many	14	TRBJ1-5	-	CASSAGTPRQPQHF	TGTGCCAGCAGCGCAGGGACACCAAGGCAGCCCCAGCATTTT
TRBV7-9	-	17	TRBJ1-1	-	CASSSRSLGQQSTEAFF	TGTGCCAGCAGCTCTAGATCTCTAGGACAACAGAGCACTGAAGCTTTCTTT
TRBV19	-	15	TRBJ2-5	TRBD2	CASRRAGTYQETQYF	TGTGCCAGTAGAAGAGCGGGGACGTACCAAGAGACCCAGTACTTC
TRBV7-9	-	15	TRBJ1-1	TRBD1	CASSTGTGGYTEAFF	TGTGCCAGCAGCACCGGGACAGGGGGATACACTGAAGCTTTCTTT
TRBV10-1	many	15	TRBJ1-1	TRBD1	CASSESTGLNTEAFF	TGCGCCAGCAGTGAGTCGACAGGGCTGAACACTGAAGCTTTCTTT
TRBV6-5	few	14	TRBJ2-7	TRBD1	CASIAGTGDYEQYF	TGTGCCAGCATCGCCGGGACAGGGGACTACGAGCAGTACTTC
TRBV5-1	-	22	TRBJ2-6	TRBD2	CASSLGLTGAPGTSGGANVLTF	TGCGCCAGCAGCCTGGGCCTCACAGGGGCACCAGGGACTAGCGGGGGGGCCAACGTCCTGACTTTC
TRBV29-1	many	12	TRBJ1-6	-	CSVGDTSGTVHF	TGCAGCGTTGGGGATACCTCCGGGACGGTCCACTTT
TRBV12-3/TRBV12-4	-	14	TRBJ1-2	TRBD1	CASSGGDRESGYTF	TGTGCCAGCAGTGGAGGGGACAGGGAATCTGGCTACACCTTC
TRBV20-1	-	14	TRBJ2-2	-	CSARDRLNTGELFF	TGCAGTGCTAGAGATAGGTTAAACACCGGGGAGCTGTTTTTT
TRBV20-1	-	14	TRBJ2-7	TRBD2	CSARYRTSVYEQYF	TGCAGTGCTAGATACCGGACTAGCGTATACGAGCAGTACTTC
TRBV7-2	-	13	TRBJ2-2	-	CASSEASGRELFF	TGTGCCAGCAGTGAAGCGTCGGGCAGGGAGCTGTTTTTT
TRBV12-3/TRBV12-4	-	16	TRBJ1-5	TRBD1	CASSPPGQLINQPQHF	TGTGCCAGCAGCCCTCCGGGACAGCTCATCAATCAGCCCCAGCATTTT
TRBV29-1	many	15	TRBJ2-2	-	CSVEDLGRGTGELFF	TGCAGCGTTGAAGATCTGGGGAGAGGTACCGGGGAGCTGTTTTTT
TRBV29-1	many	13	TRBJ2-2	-	CSVGHTNTGELFF	TGCAGCGTTGGACACACGAACACCGGGGAGCTGTTTTTT
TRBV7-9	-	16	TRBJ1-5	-	CASSCPRIVRYQPQHF	TGCGCCAGCAGCTGCCCCAGGATTGTTAGGTACCAGCCCCAGCATTTT
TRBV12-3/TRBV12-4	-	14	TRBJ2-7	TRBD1	CASSQGGQGHEQYF	TGTGCCAGCAGCCAAGGGGGACAGGGTCACGAGCAGTACTTC
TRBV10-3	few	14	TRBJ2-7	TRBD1	CASSGDRGVDEQYF	TGTGCCAGCAGTGGGGACAGGGGTGTCGACGAGCAGTACTTC
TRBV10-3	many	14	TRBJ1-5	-	CAISAGIGNQPQHF	TGTGCCATCAGTGCGGGAATAGGAAATCAGCCCCAGCATTTT
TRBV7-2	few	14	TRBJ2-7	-	CASSPEAVSYEQYF	TGTGCCAGCAGCCCAGAGGCGGTGTCCTACGAGCAGTACTTC
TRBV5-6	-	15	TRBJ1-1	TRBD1	CASSTTGGFDTEAFF	TGTGCCAGCAGCACTACAGGGGGCTTTGACACTGAAGCTTTCTTT
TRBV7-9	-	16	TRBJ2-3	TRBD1	CASSQPPDRVTDTQYF	TGTGCCAGCAGCCAACCCCCGGACAGGGTCACAGATACGCAGTATTTT
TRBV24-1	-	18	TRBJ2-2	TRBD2	CATSDLVAGGPNTGELFF	TGTGCCACCAGTGATTTAGTAGCGGGAGGGCCGAACACCGGGGAGCTGTTTTTT
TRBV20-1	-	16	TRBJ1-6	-	CSAREGAGSYNSPLHF	TGCAGTGCTAGAGAGGGGGCAGGGTCCTATAATTCACCCCTCCACTTT